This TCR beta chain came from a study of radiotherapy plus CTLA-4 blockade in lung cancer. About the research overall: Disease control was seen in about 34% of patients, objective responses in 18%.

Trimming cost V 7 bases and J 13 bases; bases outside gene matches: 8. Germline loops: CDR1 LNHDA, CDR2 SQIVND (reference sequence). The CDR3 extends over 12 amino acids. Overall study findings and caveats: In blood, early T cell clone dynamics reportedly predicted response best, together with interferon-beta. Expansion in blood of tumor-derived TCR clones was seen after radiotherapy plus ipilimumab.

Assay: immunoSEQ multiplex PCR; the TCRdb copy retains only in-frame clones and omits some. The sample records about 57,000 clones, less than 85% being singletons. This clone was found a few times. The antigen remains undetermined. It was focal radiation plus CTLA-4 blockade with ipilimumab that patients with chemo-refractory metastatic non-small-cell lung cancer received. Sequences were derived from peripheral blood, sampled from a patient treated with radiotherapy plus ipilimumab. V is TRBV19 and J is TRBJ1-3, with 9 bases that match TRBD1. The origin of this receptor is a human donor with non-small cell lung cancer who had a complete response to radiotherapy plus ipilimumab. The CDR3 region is CASNPTGGKIYF. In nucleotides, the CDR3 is TGTGCCAGTAACCCTACAGGGGGCAAAATATATTTT.